This TCR beta chain was identified during a study of chemoradiotherapy in HPV16-positive cancers. Clones were sequenced by immunoSEQ multiplex PCR, and TCRdb holds only the in-frame ones, with some missing. The table shows around 30,000 clones, with about 88% occurring only once. The origin of this receptor is a human donor with HPV-associated anogenital cancer. The sample here was blood, taken from a patient who underwent chemoradiotherapy.

The CDR3 nucleotides are TGTGCCAGCAGCCAATATGAGGCCGTCAACTATGGCTACACCTTC. Protein product: CASSQYEAVNYGYTF. The chain is built from TRBV14 and TRBJ1-2, with D hard to call. This CDR3 contains 15 residues. V lost 2 bases and J lost 2, with 12 bases in between. The germline V gene has CDR1 SGHDN and CDR2 FVKESK.